This TCR beta chain was found in a study of metastatic and nonmetastatic thyroid tumors. Across the study: Samples came from malignant and benign thyroid patients, and repertoires were compared across blood and tumor or nodule tissue.

The sample holds many counts of this clone. Its antigen remains unknown. Per the study methods: For papillary thyroid cancer, a distant-metastasis classifier was constructed from CDR3 differences observed across clinicopathological groups. TCRdb reassembled clones from the PCR reads with MiXCR. TCRdb assigned the V and J calls; the authors' analysis was not used. The table includes some 45,000 clones, around an eighth detected once. There were no patients who had received any treatment before thyroid surgery. V gave up 0 bases and J gave up 0 bases, with 5 bases separating them. CDR1 is SGHAT and CDR2 is FQNNGV in the germline V gene. The CDR3 has 15 amino acids. Broader study findings: For both blood and tumor, malignant thyroid tumors reportedly showed significantly higher TCR beta diversity than benign nodules did.

This clonotype originated in a male donor with papillary thyroid cancer or a benign thyroid nodule (not recorded which). Some clones in this sample may be carry-over from other donors' samples. The J gene is TRBJ2-2, the V gene TRBV11-2; D gene ambiguous. Input material: blood. CDR3 nucleotide sequence: TGTGCCAGCAGCTTAGACCCCTCGAACACCGGGGAGCTGTTTTTT. It codes for CASSLDPSNTGELFF.